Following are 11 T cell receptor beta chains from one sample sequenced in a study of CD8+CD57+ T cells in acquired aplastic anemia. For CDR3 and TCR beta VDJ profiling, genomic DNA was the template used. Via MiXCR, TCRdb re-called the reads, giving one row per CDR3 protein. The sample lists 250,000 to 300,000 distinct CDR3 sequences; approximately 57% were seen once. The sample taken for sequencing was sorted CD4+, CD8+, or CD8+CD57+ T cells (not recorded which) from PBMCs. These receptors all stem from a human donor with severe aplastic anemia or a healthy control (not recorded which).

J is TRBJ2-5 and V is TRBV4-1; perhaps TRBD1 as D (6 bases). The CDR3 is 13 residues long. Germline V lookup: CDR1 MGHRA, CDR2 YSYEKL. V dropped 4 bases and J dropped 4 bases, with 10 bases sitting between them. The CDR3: CASSLQGPETQYF. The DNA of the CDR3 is TGCGCCAGCAGCCTACAGGGCCCAGAGACCCAGTACTTC.

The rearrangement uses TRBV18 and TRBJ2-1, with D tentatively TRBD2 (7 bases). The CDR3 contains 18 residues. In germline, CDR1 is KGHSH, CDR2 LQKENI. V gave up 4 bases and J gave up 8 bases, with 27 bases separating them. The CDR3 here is CASSQLRGGRGASDEQFF. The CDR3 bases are TGTGCCAGCTCACAGCTAAGGGGGGGTAGGGGCGCGAGCGATGAGCAGTTCTTC. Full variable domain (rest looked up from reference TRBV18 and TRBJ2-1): NAGVMQNPRHLVRRRGQEARLRCSPMKGHSHVYWYRQLPEEGLKFMVYLQKENIIDESGMPKERFSAEFPKEGPSILRIQQVVRGDSAAYFCASSQLRGGRGASDEQFFGPGTRLTVL.

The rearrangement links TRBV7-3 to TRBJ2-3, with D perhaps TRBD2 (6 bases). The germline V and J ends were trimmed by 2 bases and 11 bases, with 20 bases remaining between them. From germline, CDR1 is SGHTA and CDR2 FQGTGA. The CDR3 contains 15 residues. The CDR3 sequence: CASSLSPRGINEQYF. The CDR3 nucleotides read TGTGCCAGCAGCTTATCTCCGCGGGGCATCAATGAGCAGTATTTT. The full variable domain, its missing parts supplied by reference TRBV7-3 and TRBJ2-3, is GAGVSQTPSNKVTEKGKYVELRCDPISGHTALYWYRQSLGQGPEFLIYFQGTGAADDSGLPNDRFFAVRPEGSVSTLKIQRTERGDSAVYLCASSLSPRGINEQYFGPGTRLTVL.

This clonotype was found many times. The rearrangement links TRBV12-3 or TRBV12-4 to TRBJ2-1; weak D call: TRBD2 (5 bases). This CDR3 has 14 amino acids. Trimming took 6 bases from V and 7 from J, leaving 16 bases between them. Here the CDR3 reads CASRLLGVNNEQFF. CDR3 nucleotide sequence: TGTGCCAGCAGACTGCTCGGGGTGAATAATGAGCAGTTCTTC.

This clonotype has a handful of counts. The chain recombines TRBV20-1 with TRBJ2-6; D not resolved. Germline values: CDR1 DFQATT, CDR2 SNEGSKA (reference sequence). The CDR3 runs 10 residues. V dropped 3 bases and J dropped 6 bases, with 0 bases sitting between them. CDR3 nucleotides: TGCAGTGCTAGGGCCAACGTCCTGACTTTC. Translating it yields CSARANVLTF.

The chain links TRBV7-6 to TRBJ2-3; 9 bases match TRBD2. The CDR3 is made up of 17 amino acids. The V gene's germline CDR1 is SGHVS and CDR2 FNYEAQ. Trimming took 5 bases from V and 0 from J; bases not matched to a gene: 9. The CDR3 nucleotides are TGTGCCAGCAGCATTCTAGCGGGGACTGCTAGCACAGATACGCAGTATTTT. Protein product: CASSILAGTASTDTQYF.

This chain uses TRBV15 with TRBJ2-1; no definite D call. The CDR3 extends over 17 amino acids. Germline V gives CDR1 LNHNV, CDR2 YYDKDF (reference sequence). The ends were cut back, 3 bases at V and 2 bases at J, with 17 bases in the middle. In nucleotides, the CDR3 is TGTGCCACCAGCAGCTCCGCCTTCTCCGACCCCTACAATGAGCAGTTCTTC. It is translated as CATSSSAFSDPYNEQFF.

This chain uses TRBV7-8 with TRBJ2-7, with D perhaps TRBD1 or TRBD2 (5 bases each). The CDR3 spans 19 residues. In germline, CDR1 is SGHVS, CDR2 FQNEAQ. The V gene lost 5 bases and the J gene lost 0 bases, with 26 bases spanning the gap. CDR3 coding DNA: TGTGCCAGCAGCCCCCTTCCGACAGTTGGAGGATTGAGCTCCTACGAGCAGTACTTC. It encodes CASSPLPTVGGLSSYEQYF.

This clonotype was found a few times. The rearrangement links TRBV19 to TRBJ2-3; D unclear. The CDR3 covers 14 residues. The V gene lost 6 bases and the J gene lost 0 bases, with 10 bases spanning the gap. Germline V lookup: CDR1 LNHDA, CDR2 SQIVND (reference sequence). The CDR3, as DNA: TGTGCCAGTAGCCCAAAGATGAGCACAGATACGCAGTATTTT. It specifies CASSPKMSTDTQYF.

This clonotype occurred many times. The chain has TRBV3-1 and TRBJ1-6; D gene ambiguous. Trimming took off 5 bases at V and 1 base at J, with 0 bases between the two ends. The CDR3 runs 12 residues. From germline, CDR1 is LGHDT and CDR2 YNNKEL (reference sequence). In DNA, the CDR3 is TGTGCCAGCAGCTCCTATAATTCACCCCTCCACTTT. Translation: CASSSYNSPLHF.

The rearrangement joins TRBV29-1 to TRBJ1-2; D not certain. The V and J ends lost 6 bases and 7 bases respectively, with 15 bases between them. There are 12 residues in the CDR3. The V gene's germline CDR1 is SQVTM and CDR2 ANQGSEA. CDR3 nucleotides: TGCAGCGTCCCCGGGAGGCTGCTTGGCTACACCTTC. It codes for CSVPGRLLGYTF.